This TCR beta chain was documented in a study of blood T cell repertoires in COVID-19. Looking at the study overall: The cDNA or gDNA used as material had been derived from T cells, B-cell-depleted T cells, or PBMCs.

Enrollees, roughly 18 to 89 years old, lived in approximately 25 US areas. Membership in each cohort depended on participant-reported clinical history. Participants classified as exposed had met a COVID-19 case within 2 weeks before study entry. Trimming cost V 6 bases and J 5 bases, with 19 bases left between them. Germline CDR1 and CDR2: MGHDK and SYGVNS. This CDR3 is 15 amino acids long. Using immunoSEQ multiplex PCR, the repertoire was profiled, and TCRdb retains in-frame clones only, with some absent. The data contain around 320,000 clones, 85% to 95% of them seen just once; the ten biggest clones take up about 4%. This clone came up a few times.

Sequenced material: PBMCs or T cells enriched from blood (not recorded which). The chain carries TRBV25-1 and TRBJ1-1, with a tentative D call TRBD1 (5 bases). The clonotype originates from a woman in her thirties who had been exposed to COVID-19. CDR3 loop: CASSRGGKGSTEAFF. CDR3 sequence (DNA): TGTGCCAGCAGCCGCGGGGGGAAGGGGTCGACTGAAGCTTTCTTT.